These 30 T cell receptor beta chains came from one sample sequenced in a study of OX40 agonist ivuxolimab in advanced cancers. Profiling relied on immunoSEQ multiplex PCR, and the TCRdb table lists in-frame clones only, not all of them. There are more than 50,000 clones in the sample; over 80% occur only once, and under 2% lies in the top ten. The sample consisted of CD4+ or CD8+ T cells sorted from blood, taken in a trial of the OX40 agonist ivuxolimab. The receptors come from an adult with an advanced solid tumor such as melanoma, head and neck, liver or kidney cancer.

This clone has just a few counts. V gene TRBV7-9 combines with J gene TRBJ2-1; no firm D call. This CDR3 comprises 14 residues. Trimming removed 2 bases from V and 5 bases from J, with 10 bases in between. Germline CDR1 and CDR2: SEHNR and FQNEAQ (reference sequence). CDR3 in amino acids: CASSLSIPHNEQFF. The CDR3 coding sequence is TGTGCCAGCAGCTTATCCATCCCTCACAATGAGCAGTTCTTC. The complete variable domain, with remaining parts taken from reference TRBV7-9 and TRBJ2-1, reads DTGVSQNPRHKITKRGQNVTFRCDPISEHNRLYWYRQTLGQGPEFLTYFQNEAQLEKSRLLSDRFSAERPKGSFSTLEIQRTEQGDSAMYLCASSLSIPHNEQFFGPGTRLTVL.

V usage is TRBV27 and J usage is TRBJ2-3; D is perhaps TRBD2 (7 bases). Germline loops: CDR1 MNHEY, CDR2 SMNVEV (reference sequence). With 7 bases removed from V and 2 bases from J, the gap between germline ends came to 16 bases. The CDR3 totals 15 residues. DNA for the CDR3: TGTGCCAGCACAAAGACGGGGGGCTACACAGATACGCAGTATTTT. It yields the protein CASTKTGGYTDTQYF.

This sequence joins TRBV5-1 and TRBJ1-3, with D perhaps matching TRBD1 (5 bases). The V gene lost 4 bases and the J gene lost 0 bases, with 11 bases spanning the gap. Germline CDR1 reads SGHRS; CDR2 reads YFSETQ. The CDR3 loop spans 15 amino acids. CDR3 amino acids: CASSGDGYSGNTIYF. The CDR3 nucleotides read TGCGCCAGCAGCGGGGACGGCTACTCTGGAAACACCATATATTTT.

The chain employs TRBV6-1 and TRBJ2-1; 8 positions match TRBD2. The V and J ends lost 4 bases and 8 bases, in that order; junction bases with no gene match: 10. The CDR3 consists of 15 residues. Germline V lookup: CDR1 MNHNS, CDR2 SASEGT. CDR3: CASSATSGYNDEQFF. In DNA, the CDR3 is TGTGCCAGCAGTGCCACTAGCGGCTACAACGATGAGCAGTTCTTC.

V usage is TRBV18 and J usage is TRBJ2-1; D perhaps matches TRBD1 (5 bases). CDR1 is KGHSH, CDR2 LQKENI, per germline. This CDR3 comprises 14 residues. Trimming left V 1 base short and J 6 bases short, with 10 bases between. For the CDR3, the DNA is TGTGCCAGCTCACCACAACAGGAAGGCAATGAGCAGTTCTTC. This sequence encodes CASSPQQEGNEQFF.

CDR3 in amino acids: CASSLDTSGGPPFF. The CDR3 nucleotides read TGTGCCAGCAGCTTAGACACTAGCGGGGGCCCGCCGTTCTTC. The chain recombines TRBV13 with TRBJ2-1; the match to TRBD2 covers 11 bases. CDR1 PRHDT and CDR2 FYEKMQ come from the germline V gene (reference sequence). V dropped 1 base and J dropped 15; count of bases not matched to a gene: 8. The CDR3 sequence is 14 residues long.

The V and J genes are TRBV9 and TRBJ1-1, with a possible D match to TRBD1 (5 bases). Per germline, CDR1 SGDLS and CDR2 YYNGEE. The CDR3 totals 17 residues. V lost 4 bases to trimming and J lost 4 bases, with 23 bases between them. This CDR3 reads CASSPPRRGAGSTEAFF. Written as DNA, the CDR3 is TGTGCCAGCAGCCCCCCGAGGAGGGGCGCTGGGAGCACTGAAGCTTTCTTT. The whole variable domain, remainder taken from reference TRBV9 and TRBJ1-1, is DSGVTQTPKHLITATGQRVTLRCSPRSGDLSVYWYQQSLDQGLQFLIQYYNGEERAKGNILERFSAQQFPDLHSELNLSSLELGDSALYFCASSPPRRGAGSTEAFFGQGTRLTVV.

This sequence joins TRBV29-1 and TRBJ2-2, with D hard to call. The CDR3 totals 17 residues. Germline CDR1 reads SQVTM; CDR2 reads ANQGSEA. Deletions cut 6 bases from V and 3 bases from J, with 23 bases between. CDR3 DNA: TGCAGCGTGCGAGACACTTTTGGGATAGCTTACACCGGGGAGCTGTTTTTT. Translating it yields CSVRDTFGIAYTGELFF.

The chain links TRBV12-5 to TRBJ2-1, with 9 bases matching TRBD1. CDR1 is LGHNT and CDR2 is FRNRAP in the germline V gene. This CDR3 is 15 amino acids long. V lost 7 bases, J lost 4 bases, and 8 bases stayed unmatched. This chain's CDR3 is CASAPRQGVYNEQFF. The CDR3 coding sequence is TGTGCTAGTGCCCCCAGACAGGGGGTTTACAATGAGCAGTTCTTC.

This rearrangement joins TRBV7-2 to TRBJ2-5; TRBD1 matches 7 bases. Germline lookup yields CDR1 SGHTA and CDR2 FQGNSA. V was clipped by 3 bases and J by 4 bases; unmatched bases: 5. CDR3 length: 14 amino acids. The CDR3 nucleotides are TGTGCCAGCAGCTTGAGGGGGCCGGGAGAGACCCAGTACTTC. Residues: CASSLRGPGETQYF.

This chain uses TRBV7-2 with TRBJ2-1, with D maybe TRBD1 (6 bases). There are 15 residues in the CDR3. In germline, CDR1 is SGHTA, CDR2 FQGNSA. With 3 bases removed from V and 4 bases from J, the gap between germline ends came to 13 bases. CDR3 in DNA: TGTGCCAGCAGCTTCTCCGGGACATCATACAATGAGCAGTTCTTC. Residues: CASSFSGTSYNEQFF.

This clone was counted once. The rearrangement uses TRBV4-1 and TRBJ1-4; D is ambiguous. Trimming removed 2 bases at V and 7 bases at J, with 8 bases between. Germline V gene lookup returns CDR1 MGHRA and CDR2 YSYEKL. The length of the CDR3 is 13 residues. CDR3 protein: CASSQRDFEKLFF. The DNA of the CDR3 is TGCGCCAGCAGCCAAAGAGATTTTGAAAAACTGTTTTTT.

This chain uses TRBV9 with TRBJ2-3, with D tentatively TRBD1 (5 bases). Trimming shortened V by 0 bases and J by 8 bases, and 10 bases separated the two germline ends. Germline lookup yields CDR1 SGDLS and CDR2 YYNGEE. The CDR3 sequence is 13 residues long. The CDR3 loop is CASSVGSRGTQYF. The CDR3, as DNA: TGTGCCAGCAGCGTAGGTAGTAGGGGTACGCAGTATTTT. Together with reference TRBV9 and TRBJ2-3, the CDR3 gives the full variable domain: DSGVTQTPKHLITATGQRVTLRCSPRSGDLSVYWYQQSLDQGLQFLIQYYNGEERAKGNILERFSAQQFPDLHSELNLSSLELGDSALYFCASSVGSRGTQYFGPGTRLTVL.

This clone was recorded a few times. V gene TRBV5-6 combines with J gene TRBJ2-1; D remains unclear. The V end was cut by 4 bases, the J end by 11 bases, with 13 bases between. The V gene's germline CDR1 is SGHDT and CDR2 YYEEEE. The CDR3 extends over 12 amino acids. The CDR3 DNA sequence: TGTGCCAGCAGCGCGGCGGCTGGTCAGCAGTTCTTC. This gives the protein CASSAAAGQQFF.

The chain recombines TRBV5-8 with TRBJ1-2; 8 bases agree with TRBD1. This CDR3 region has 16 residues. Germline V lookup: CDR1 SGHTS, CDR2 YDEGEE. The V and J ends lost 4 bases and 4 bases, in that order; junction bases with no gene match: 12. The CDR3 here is CASSDDPGTGSYGYTF. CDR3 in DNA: TGTGCCAGCAGCGATGACCCGGGGACAGGATCCTATGGCTACACCTTC. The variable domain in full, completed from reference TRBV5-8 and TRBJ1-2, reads EAGVTQSPTHLIKTRGQQATLRCSPISGHTSVYWYQQALGLGLQFLLWYDEGEERNRGNFPPRFSGRQFPNYSSELNVNALELEDSALYLCASSDDPGTGSYGYTFGSGTRLTVV.

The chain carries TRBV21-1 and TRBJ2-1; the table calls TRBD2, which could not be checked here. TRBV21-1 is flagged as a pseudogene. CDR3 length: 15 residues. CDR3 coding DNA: TGTGCCAGCAGCAAAGCGGACGGGACTTACAATGAGCAGTTCTTC. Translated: CASSKADGTYNEQFF.

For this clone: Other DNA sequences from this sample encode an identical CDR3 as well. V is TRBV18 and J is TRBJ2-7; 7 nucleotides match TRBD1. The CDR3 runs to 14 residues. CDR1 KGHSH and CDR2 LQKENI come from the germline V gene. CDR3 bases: TGCGCCAGTTCATTGGGACAGCGCTCCTACGAGCAGTACGTC. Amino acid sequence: CASSLGQRSYEQYV.

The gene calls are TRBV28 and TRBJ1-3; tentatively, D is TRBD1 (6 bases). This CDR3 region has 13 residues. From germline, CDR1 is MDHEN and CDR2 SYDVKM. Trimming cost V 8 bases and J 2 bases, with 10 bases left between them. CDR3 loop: CASGGGAGNTIYF. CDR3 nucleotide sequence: TGTGCCAGCGGAGGGGGGGCTGGAAACACCATATATTTT.

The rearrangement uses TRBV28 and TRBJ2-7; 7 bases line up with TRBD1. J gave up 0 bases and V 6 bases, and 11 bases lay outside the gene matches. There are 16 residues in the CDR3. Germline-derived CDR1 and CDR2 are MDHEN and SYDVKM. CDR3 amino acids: CASSQDRSPSSYEQYF. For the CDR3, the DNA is TGTGCCAGCAGCCAGGACAGGTCACCCTCCTCCTACGAGCAGTACTTC.

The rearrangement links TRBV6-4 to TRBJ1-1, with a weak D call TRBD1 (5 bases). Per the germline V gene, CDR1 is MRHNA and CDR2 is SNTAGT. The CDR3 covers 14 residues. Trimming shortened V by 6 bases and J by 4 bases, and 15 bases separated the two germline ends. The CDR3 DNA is TGTGCCAGCAGCACCGTCTCGGGGCTCACTGAAGCTTTCTTT. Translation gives CASSTVSGLTEAFF.

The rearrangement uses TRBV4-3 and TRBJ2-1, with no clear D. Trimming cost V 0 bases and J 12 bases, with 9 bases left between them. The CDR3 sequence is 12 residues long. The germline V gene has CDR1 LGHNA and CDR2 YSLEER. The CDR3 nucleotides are TGCGCCAGCAGCCAAGATAACGCGAGGCAGTTCTTC. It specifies CASSQDNARQFF.

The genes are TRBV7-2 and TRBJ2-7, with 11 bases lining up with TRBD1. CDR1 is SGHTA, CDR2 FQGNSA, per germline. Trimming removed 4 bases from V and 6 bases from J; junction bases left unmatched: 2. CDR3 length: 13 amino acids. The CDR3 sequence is CASSSGTGGEQYF. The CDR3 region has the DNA TGTGCCAGCAGCTCCGGGACAGGGGGCGAGCAGTACTTC.

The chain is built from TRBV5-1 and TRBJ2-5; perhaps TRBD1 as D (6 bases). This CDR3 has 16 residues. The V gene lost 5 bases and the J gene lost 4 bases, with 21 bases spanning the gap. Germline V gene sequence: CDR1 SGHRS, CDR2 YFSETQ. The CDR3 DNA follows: TGCGCCAGCAGTTTCTCAGGGGCCCTACAAGGAGAGACCCAGTACTTC. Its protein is CASSFSGALQGETQYF.

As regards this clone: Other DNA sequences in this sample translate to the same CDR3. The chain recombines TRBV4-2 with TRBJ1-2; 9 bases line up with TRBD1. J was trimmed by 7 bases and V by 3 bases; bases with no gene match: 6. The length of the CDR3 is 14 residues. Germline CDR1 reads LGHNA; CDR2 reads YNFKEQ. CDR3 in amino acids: CASSQPGQGPGYTF. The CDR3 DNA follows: TGTGCCAGCAGCCAGCCGGGACAGGGCCCTGGCTACACCTTC.

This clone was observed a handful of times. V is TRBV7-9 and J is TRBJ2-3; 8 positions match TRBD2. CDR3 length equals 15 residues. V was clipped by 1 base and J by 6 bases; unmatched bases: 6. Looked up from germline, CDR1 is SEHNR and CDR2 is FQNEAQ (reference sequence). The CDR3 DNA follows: TGTGCCAGCAGCTTAGGCGGGGGGCCAACCGATACGCAGTATTTT. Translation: CASSLGGGPTDTQYF.

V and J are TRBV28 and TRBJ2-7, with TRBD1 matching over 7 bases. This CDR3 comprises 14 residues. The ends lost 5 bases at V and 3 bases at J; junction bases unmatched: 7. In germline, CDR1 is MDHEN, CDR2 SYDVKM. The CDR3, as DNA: TGTGCCAGCAGTCGAGCAGGGGGTTACTACGAGCAGTACGTC. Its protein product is CASSRAGGYYEQYV.

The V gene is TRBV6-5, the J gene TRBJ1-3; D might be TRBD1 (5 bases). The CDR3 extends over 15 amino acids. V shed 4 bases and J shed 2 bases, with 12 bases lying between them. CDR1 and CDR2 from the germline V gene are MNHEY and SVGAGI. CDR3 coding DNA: TGTGCCAGCAGTTCCTCCGGGACTGCTGGAAACACCATATATTTT. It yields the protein CASSSSGTAGNTIYF.

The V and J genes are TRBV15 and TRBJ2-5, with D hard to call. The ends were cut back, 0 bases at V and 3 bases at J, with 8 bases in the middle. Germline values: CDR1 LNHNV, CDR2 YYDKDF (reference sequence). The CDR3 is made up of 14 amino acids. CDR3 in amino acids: CATSRDGGKETQYF. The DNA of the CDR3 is TGTGCCACCAGCAGAGATGGCGGAAAAGAGACCCAGTACTTC.

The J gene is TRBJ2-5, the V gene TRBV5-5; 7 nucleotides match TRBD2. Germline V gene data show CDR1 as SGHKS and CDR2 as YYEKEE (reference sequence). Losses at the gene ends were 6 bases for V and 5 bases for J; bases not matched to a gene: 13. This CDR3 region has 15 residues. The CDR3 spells CASTFTSVLGETQYF. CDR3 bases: TGTGCCAGCACCTTTACTAGCGTGCTAGGGGAGACCCAGTACTTC.

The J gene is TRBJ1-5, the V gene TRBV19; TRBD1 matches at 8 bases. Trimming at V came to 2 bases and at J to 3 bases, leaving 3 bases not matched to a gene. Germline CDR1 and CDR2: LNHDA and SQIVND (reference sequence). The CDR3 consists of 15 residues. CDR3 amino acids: CASSIQGASNQPQHF. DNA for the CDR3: TGTGCCAGTAGTATACAGGGGGCCTCCAATCAGCCCCAGCATTTT.